This paragraph covers one T cell receptor beta chain sequence. This sample was included in a study of CD8 T cells in Susac syndrome. The authors reverse transcribed roughly 0.5 to 1 ug RNA with random hexamers. TCRdb used MiXCR to reprocess the immunoSEQ multiplex PCR reads, holding one entry per CDR3 protein. This sample has 150,000 to 200,000 distinct CDR3 sequences, with about 93% found just once. Germline values: CDR1 DFQATT, CDR2 SNEGSKA (reference sequence). V gave up 6 bases and J gave up 3 bases, with 8 bases separating them. The length of the CDR3 is 11 residues. Sequencing of TCR beta, carried out with a high-throughput approach, was applied to CD8+ and CD4+ T cells from the blood. Age- and sex-matched healthy donors served as the control group. TEMRA cells were enriched by FACS, while CD8+ and CD4+ T cells were obtained through a negative isolation that was performed magnetically.

This clonotype was obtained from a human donor in good health. The specimen sequenced was CD4+ T cells from PBMCs. V is TRBV20-1 and J is TRBJ1-2; the D is unclear. In nucleotides, the CDR3 is TGCAGTGCCAGCTCGGACTATGGCTACACCTTC. It specifies CSASSDYGYTF.